The present T cell receptor beta chain was sequenced within a study of control samples from healthy donors and cancer patients. This clone has just a few counts. CDR3 size: 15 residues. The germline CDR1 and CDR2 sequences are SGHVS and FNYEAQ. Between the trimmed V and J ends, which lost 1 base and 4 bases, there was a span of 11 bases. The method was immunoSEQ multiplex PCR; TCRdb's version includes in-frame clones alone and lacks a portion of them. This table holds 75,000 to 90,000 clones, approximately 89% found once. The source is a man between 25 and 39 years old in good health. Sequencing was performed on blood. The V call is TRBV7-6, the J call TRBJ2-1; D possibly corresponds to TRBD1 (5 bases). The CDR3 DNA is TGTGCCAGCAGCTTAGAAAGGGGTCCTTACAATGAGCAGTTCTTC. Its translation: CASSLERGPYNEQFF.